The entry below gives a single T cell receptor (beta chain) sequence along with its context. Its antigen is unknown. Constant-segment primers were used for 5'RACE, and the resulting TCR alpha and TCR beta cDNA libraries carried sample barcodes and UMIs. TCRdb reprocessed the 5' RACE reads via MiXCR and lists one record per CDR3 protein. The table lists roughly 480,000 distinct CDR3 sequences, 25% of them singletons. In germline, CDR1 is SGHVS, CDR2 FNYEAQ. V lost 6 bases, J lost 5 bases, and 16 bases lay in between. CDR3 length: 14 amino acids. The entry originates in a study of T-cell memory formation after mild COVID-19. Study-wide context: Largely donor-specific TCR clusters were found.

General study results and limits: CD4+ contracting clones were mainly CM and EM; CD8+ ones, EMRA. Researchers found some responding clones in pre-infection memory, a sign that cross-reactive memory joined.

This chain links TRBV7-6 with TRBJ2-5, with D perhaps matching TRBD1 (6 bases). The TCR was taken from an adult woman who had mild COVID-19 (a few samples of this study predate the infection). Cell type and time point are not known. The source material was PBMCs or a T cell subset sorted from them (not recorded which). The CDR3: CASRMAQGPETQYF. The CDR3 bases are TGTGCCAGCAGAATGGCCCAGGGGCCGGAGACCCAGTACTTC. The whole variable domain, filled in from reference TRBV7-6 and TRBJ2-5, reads GAGVSQSPRYKVTKRGQDVALRCDPISGHVSLYWYRQALGQGPEFLTYFNYEAQQDKSGLPNDRFSAERPEGSISTLTIQRTEQRDSAMYRCASRMAQGPETQYFGPGTRLLVL.